This record covers a single TCR beta chain. The data were obtained in a study of cytomegalovirus exposure and HLA in healthy donors. The length of the CDR3 is 12 residues. Germline CDR1 and CDR2: MNHEY and SVGAGI. V dropped 6 bases and J dropped 5; count of bases not matched to a gene: 3. With 60 Vbeta and 13 Jbeta primers, the PCR was carried out. Generated by immunoSEQ multiplex PCR, the TCRdb table keeps only in-frame clones and is missing some. The table has some 150,000 clones, approximately 68% seen once. The V call is TRBV6-5, the J call TRBJ1-1; the match to TRBD1 covers 7 bases. This receptor was taken from a man in his forties in good health and CMV-seronegative. The sequenced material came from PBMCs. CDR3 in amino acids: CASSRQGTEAFF. Written as DNA, the CDR3 is TGTGCCAGCAGCCGACAGGGTACTGAAGCTTTCTTT.